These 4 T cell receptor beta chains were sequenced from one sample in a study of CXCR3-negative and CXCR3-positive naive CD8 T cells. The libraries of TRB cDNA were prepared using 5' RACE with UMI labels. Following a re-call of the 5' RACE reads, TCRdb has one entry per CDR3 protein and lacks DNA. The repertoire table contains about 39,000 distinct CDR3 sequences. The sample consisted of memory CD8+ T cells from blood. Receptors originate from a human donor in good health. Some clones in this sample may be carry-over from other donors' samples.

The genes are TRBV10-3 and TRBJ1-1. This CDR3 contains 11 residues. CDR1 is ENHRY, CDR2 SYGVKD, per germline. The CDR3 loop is CAISDLLGAFF.

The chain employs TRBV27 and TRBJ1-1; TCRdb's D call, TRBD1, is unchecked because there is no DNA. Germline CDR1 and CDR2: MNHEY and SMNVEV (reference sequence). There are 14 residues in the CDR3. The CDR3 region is CASSRGTGGIEAFF.

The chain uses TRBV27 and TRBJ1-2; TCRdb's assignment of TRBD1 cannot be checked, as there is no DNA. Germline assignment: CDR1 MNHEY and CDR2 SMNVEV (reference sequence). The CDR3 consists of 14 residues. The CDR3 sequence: CASSRTGGMYGYTF.

The CDR3 spells CASSDGTGVPYGYTF. The chain couples TRBV11-3 to TRBJ1-2; TCRdb designates TRBD1, a call that cannot be tested without DNA. The CDR3 has 15 residues. Germline V CDR1 and CDR2: SGHNT, YENEEA.